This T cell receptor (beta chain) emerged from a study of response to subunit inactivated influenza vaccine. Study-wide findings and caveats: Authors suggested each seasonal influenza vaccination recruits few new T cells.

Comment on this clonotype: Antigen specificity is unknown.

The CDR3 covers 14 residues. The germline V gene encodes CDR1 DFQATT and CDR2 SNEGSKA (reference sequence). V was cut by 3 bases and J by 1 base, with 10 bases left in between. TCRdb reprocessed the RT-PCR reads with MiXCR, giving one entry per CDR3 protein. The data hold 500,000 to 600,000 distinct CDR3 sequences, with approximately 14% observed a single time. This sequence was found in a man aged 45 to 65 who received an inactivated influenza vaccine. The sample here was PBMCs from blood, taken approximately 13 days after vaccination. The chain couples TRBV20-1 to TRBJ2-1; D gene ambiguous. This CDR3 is CSASVGNSYNEQFF. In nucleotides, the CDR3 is TGCAGTGCTAGCGTCGGTAATTCCTACAATGAGCAGTTCTTC.